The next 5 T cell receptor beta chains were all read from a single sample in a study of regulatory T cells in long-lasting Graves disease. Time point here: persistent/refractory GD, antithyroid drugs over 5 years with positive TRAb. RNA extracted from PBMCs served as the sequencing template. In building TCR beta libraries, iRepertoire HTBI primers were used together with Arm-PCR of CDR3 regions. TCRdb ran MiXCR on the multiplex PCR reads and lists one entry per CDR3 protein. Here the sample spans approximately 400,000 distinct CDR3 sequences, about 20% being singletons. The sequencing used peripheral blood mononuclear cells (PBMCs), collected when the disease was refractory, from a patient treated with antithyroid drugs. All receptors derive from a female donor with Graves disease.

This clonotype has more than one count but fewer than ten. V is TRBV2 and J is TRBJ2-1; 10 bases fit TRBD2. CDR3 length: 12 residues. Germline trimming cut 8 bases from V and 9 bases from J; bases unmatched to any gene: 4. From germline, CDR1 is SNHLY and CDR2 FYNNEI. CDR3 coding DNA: TGTGCCAGCGGTTGGACTAGCGGTGAGCAGTTCTTC. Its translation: CASGWTSGEQFF.

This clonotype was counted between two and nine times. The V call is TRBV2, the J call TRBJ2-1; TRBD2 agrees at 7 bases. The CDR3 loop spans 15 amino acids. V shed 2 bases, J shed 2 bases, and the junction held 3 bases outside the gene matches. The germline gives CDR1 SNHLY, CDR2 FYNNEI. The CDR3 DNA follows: TGTGCCAGCAGTGAAATAGCGGGTGCCTACAATGAGCAGTTCTTC. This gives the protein CASSEIAGAYNEQFF.

Here the CDR3 reads CASSRPIPPNEQFF. The CDR3 DNA reads as TGTGCCAGCAGTCGCCCCATTCCTCCCAATGAGCAGTTCTTC. The V gene is TRBV28, the J gene TRBJ2-1; D is unresolved. CDR3 length: 14 amino acids. Germline-derived CDR1 and CDR2 are MDHEN and SYDVKM. V was clipped by 5 bases and J by 6 bases, with 14 bases between them.

The CDR3 here is CASSVAGGQFSGYTF. CDR3 DNA sequence: TGTGCCAGCAGCGTAGCTGGGGGACAGTTCTCCGGCTACACCTTC. This chain connects TRBV9 to TRBJ1-2; 7 bases fit TRBD1. This CDR3 spans 15 amino acids. Germline V gene sequence: CDR1 SGDLS, CDR2 YYNGEE. The V gene end was trimmed by 0 bases and the J gene end by 8 bases; junction bases not matched to a gene: 10.

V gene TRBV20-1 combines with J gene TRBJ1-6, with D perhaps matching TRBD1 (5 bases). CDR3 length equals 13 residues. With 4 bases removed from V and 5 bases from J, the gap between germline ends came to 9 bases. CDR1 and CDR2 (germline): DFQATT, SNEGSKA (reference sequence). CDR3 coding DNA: TGCAGTGCTAAGGGGATGAATAATTCACCCCTCCACTTT. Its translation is CSAKGMNNSPLHF.